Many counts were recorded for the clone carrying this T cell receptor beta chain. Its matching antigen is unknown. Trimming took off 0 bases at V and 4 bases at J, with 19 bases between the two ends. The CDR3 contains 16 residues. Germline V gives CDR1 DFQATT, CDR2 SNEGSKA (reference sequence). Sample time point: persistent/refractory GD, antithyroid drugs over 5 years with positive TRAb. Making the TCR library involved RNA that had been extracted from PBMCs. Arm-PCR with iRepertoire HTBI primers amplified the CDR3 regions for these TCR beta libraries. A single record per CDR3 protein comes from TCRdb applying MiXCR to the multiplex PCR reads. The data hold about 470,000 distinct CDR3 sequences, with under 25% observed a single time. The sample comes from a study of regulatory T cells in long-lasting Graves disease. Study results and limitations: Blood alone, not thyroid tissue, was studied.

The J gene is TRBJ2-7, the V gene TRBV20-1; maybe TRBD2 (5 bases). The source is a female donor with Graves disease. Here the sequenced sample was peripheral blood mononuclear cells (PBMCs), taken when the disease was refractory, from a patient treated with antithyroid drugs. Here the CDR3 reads CSARDLWGSSGYEQYF. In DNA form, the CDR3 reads TGCAGTGCTAGAGATCTATGGGGTTCGTCGGGATACGAGCAGTACTTC.